The 5 T cell receptor beta chains listed next were all sequenced from one sample in a study of response to subunit inactivated influenza vaccine. TCRdb redid the calling of the RT-PCR reads with MiXCR, one entry per CDR3 protein. The sample records about 700,000 distinct CDR3 sequences, 14% being singletons. Sample: PBMCs from blood, taken roughly 2 weeks before vaccination. The receptors were gathered from a man aged 45-60 years who received an inactivated influenza vaccine.

The chain couples TRBV18 to TRBJ2-7, with 9 bases matching TRBD1. The CDR3 sequence is 14 residues long. Germline V lookup: CDR1 KGHSH, CDR2 LQKENI. J gave up 5 bases and V 5 bases, and 7 bases lay outside the gene matches. The CDR3 spells CASSSGQGSHEQYF. The CDR3 nucleotides read TGTGCCAGCTCATCGGGACAGGGAAGTCACGAGCAGTACTTC.

The chain uses TRBV4-2 and TRBJ1-5, with D uncertain. Germline V gives CDR1 LGHNA, CDR2 YNFKEQ. This CDR3 contains 15 residues. Trimming shortened V by 0 bases and J by 2 bases, and 8 bases separated the two germline ends. The CDR3 DNA reads as TGTGCCAGCAGCCAAGAAAACGGGGGCAATCAGCCCCAGCATTTT. Protein product: CASSQENGGNQPQHF.

The chain carries TRBV12-3 or TRBV12-4 and TRBJ2-1; D is perhaps TRBD1 (6 bases). V lost 4 bases to trimming and J lost 2 bases, with 12 bases between them. The length of the CDR3 is 15 residues. The CDR3 coding sequence is TGTGCCAGCAGTTCCAACAGGGAACCCTACAATGAGCAGTTCTTC. Protein sequence: CASSSNREPYNEQFF.

This clonotype was detected a few times. The chain employs TRBV3-1 and TRBJ2-5; 7 positions agree with TRBD2. Trimming at V came to 1 base and at J to 0 bases, leaving 2 bases not matched to a gene. The CDR3 covers 15 residues. CDR1 is LGHDT, CDR2 YNNKEL, per germline (reference sequence). CDR3 nucleotide sequence: TGTGCCAGCAGCCAAGGGGACTACCACCAAGAGACCCAGTACTTC. The encoded protein is CASSQGDYHQETQYF.

This clonotype was observed a handful of times. This chain joins TRBV2 and TRBJ2-1, with 7 bases fitting TRBD2. V gave up 5 bases and J gave up 8 bases; unmatched junction bases: 9. Germline CDR1 is SNHLY and CDR2 is FYNNEI. The CDR3 contains 14 residues. Written as DNA, the CDR3 is TGTGCCAGCAGTAAGAACGGACTAGACGATGAGCAGTTCTTC. It encodes CASSKNGLDDEQFF.